What follows is one T cell receptor beta chain and its context. These data come from a study of T cell changes during pregnancy in multiple sclerosis. Trimming stripped 4 bases from V and 1 base from J, with 9 bases between. The CDR3 is 14 residues long. Germline-derived CDR1 and CDR2 are SGHRS and YFSETQ. Using immunoSEQ multiplex PCR, the repertoire was profiled, and TCRdb retains in-frame clones only, with some absent. This sample carries 130,000 or so clones, 90% to 95% of them seen once, and the ten largest clones take roughly 5.7%. The material was peripheral blood, obtained before pregnancy. The TCR was taken from a female donor with multiple sclerosis, enrolled in a pregnancy study. V is TRBV5-1 and J is TRBJ2-1; no definite D call. The chain's CDR3 is CASSPGLSYNEQFF. For the CDR3, the DNA is TGCGCCAGCAGCCCAGGTTTGTCCTACAATGAGCAGTTCTTC.